Sequencing of this T cell receptor beta chain was carried out in a study of chemoradiotherapy in HPV16-positive cancers. General study findings and limits: During treatment, candidate HPV-specific clones and E7-related motifs expanded in tumor.

Clones were sequenced by immunoSEQ multiplex PCR, and TCRdb holds only the in-frame ones, with some missing. The table lists fewer than 15,000 clones, about 91% of them singletons. Trimming took off 2 bases at V and 8 bases at J, with 12 bases between the two ends. This CDR3 has 13 residues. Germline V gene data show CDR1 as SGHTA and CDR2 as FQGNSA. As concerns this clone: What it binds is not known.

The V and J genes are TRBV7-2 and TRBJ1-2; D is ambiguous. This TCR was sampled from a human donor with HPV-associated anogenital cancer. The sample in question was blood, obtained from a patient who underwent chemoradiotherapy. The CDR3 loop is CASSLTYTGGYTF. The CDR3 nucleotides read TGTGCCAGCAGCTTAACCTACACGGGGGGCTACACCTTC.